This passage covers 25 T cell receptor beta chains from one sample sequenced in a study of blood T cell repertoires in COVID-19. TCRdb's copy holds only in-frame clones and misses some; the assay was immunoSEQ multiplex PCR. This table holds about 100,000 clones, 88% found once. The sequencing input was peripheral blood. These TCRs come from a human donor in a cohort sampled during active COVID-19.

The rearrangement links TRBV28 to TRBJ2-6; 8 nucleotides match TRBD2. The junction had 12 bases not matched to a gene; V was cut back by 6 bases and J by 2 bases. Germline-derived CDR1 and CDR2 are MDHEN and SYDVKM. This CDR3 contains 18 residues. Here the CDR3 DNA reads TGTGCCAGCAGCCTCACCGGGACTAGGCTTACTGGGGCCAACGTCCTGACTTTC. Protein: CASSLTGTRLTGANVLTF.

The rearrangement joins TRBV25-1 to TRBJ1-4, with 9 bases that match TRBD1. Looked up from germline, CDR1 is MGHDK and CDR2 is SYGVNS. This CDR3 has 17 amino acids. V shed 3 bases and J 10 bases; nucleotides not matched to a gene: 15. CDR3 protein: CASSDSTRTGERGKLFF. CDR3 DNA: TGTGCCAGCAGTGATTCAACCCGGACAGGGGAACGCGGAAAACTGTTTTTT. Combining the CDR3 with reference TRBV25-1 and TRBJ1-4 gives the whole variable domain EADIYQTPRYLVIGTGKKITLECSQTMGHDKMYWYQQDPGMELHLIHYSYGVNSTEKGDLSSESTVSRIRTEHFPLTLESARPSHTSQYLCASSDSTRTGERGKLFFGSGTQLSVL.

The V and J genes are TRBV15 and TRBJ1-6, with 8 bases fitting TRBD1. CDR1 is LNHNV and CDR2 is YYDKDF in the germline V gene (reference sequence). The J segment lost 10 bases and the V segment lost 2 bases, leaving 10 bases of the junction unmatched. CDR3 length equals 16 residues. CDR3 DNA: TGTGCCACCAGCAGAAGCCTAGGACAGGGCGGCTCACCCCTCCACTTT. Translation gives CATSRSLGQGGSPLHF.

DNA for the CDR3: TGTGCCAGTAAAGGGGCCAGGGGTTCCGGGGAGCTGTTTTTT. Its translation is CASKGARGSGELFF. V is TRBV6-5 and J is TRBJ2-2; D may be TRBD1 (6 bases). This CDR3 is built from 14 residues. Looked up from germline, CDR1 is MNHEY and CDR2 is SVGAGI. V was pared by 9 bases and J by 6 bases, with 17 bases between.

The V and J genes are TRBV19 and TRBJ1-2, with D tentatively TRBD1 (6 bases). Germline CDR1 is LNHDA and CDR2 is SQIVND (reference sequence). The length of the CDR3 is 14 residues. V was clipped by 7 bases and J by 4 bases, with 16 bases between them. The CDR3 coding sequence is TGTGCCAGTACCACGACAGGCCTGACCTATGGCTACACCTTC. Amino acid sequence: CASTTTGLTYGYTF.

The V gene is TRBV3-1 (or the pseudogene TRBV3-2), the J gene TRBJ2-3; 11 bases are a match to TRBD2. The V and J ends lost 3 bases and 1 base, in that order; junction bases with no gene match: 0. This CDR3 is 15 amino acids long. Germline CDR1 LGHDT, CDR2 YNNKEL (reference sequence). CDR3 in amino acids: CASSQGLAGTDTQYF. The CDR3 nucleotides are TGTGCCAGCAGCCAGGGACTAGCGGGCACAGATACGCAGTATTTT.

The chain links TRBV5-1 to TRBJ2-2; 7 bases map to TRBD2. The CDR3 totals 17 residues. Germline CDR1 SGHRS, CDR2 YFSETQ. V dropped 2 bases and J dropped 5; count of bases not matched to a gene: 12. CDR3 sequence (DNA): TGCGCCAGCAGCTTTTTAGCGGGCCCCGGAATAACCGGGGAGCTGTTTTTT. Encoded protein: CASSFLAGPGITGELFF.

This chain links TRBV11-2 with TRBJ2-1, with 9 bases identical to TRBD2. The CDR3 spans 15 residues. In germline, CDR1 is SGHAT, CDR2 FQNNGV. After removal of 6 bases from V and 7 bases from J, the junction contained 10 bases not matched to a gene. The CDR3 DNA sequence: TGTGCCAGCAGTTCGCGGGAGGGCTCCGGGAATGAGCAGTTCTTC. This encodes CASSSREGSGNEQFF.

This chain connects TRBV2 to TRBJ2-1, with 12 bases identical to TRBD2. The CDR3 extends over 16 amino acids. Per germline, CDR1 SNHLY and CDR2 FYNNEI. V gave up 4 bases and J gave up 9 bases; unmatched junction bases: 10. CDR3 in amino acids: CASSGEGLAGNGEQFF. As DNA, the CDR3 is TGTGCCAGCAGTGGGGAAGGACTAGCGGGGAATGGTGAGCAGTTCTTC.

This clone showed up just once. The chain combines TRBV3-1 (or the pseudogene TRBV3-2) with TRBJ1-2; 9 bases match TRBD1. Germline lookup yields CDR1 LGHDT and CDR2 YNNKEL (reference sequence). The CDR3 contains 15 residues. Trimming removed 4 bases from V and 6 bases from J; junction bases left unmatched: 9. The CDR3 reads CASSRRQGGLDGYTF. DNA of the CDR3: TGTGCCAGCAGCCGCCGACAGGGGGGTTTGGATGGCTACACCTTC.

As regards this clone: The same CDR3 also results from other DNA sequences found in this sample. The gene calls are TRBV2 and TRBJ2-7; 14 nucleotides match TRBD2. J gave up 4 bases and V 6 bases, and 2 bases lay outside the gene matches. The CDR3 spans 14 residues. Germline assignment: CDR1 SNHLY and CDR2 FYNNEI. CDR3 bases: TGTGCCAGCAGGGGACTAGCGGGAGTGTACGAGCAGTACTTC. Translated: CASRGLAGVYEQYF. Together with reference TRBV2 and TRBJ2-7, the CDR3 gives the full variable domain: EPEVTQTPSHQVTQMGQEVILRCVPISNHLYFYWYRQILGQKVEFLVSFYNNEISEKSEIFDDQFSVERPDGSNFTLKIRSTKLEDSAMYFCASRGLAGVYEQYFGPGTRLTVT.

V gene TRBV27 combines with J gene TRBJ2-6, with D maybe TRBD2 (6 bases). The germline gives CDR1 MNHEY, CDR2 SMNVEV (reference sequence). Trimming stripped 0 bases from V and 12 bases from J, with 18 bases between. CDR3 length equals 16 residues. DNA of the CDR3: TGTGCCAGCAGTTTATCCCCTAGCGAGGGAAGCCTCGTCCTGACTTTC. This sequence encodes CASSLSPSEGSLVLTF. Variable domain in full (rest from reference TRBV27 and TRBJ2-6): EAQVTQNPRYLITVTGKKLTVTCSQNMNHEYMSWYRQDPGLGLRQIYYSMNVEVTDKGDVPEGYKVSRKEKRNFPLILESPSPNQTSLYFCASSLSPSEGSLVLTFGAGSRLTVL.

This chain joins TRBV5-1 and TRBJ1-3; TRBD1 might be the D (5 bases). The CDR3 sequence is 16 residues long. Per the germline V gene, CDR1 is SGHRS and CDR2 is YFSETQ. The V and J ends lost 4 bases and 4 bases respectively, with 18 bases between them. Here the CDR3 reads CASSPTTAGSGNTIYF. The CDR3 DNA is TGCGCCAGCAGCCCTACGACCGCAGGGTCCGGAAACACCATATATTTT.

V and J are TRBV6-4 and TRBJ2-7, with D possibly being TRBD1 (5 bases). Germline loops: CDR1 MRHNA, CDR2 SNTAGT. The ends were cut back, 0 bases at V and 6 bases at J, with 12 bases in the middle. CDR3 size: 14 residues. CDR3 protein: CASSDSGAGSEQYF. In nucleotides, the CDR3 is TGTGCCAGCAGTGACTCAGGGGCCGGTAGCGAGCAGTACTTC.

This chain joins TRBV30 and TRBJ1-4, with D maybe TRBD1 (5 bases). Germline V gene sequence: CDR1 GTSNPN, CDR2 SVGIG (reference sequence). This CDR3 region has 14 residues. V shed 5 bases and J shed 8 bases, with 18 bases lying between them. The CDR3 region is CAWGGSKGVEKLFF. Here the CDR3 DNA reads TGTGCCTGGGGGGGTAGTAAAGGGGTCGAAAAACTGTTTTTT.

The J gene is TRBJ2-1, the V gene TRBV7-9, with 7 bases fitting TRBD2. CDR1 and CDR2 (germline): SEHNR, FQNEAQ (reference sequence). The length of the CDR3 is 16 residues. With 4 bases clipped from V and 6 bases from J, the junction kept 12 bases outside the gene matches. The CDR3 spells CASSSWAGATGNEQFF. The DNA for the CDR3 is TGTGCCAGCAGCTCCTGGGCGGGAGCAACAGGCAATGAGCAGTTCTTC. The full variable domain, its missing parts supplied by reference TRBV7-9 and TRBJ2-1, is DTGVSQNPRHKITKRGQNVTFRCDPISEHNRLYWYRQTLGQGPEFLTYFQNEAQLEKSRLLSDRFSAERPKGSFSTLEIQRTEQGDSAMYLCASSSWAGATGNEQFFGPGTRLTVL.

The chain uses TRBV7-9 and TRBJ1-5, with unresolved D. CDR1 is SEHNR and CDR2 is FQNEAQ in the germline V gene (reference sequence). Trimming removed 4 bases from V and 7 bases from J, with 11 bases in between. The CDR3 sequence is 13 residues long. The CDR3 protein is CASSSRSGQPQHF. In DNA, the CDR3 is TGTGCCAGCAGCTCCAGGTCAGGACAGCCCCAGCATTTT. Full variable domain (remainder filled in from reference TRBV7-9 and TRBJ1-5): DTGVSQNPRHKITKRGQNVTFRCDPISEHNRLYWYRQTLGQGPEFLTYFQNEAQLEKSRLLSDRFSAERPKGSFSTLEIQRTEQGDSAMYLCASSSRSGQPQHFGDGTRLSIL.

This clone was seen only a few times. CDR3 bases: TGTGCCAGCAGCAAAAAAGAAGGACAGGGCCACTATGGCTACACCTTC. It is translated as CASSKKEGQGHYGYTF. The chain uses TRBV21-1 and TRBJ1-2; the table's D call of TRBD1 was not tested on the DNA. TRBV21-1 is a recognized pseudogene. The CDR3 runs 16 residues.

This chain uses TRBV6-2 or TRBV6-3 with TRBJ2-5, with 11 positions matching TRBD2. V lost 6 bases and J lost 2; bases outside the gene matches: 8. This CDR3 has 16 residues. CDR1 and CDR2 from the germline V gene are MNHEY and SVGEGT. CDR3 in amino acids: CASSTSGRGRQETQYF. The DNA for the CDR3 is TGTGCCAGCAGCACTAGCGGGAGAGGGCGTCAAGAGACCCAGTACTTC.

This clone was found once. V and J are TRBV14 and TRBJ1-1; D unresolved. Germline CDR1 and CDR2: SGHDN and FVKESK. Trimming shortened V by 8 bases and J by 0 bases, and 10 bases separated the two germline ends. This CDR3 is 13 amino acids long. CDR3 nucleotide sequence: TGTGCCAGCCATGGAGGAATGAACACTGAAGCTTTCTTT. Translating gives CASHGGMNTEAFF.

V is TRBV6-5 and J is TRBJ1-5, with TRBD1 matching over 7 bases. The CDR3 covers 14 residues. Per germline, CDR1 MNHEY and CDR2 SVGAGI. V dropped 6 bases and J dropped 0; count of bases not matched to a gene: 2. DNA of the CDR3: TGTGCCAGCAGCAGGGGGAGTAGCAATCAGCCCCAGCATTTT. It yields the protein CASSRGSSNQPQHF.

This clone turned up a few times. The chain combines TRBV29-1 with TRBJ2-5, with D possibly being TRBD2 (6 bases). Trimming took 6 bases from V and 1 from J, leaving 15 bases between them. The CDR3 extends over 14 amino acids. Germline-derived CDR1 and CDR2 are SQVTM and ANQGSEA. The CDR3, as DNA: TGCAGCGTAGACCTTCGGGGACTCCAAGAGACCCAGTACTTC. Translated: CSVDLRGLQETQYF.

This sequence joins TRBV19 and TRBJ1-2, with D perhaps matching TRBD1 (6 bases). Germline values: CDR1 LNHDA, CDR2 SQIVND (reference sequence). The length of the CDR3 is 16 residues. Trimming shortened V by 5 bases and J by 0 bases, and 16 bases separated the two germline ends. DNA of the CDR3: TGTGCCAGTAGTGCCGTTGGGGGGGCGTCTAACTATGGCTACACCTTC. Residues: CASSAVGGASNYGYTF.

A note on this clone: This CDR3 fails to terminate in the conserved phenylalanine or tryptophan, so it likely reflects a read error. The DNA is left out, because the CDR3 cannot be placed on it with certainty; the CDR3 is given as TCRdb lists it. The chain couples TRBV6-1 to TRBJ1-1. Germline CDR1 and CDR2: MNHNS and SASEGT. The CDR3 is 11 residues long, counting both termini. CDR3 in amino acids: CASSELGGLRQ.

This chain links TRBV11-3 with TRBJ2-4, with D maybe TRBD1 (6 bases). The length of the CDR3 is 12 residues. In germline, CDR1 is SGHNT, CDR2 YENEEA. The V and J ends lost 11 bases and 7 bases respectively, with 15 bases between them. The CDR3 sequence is CALQGTANIQYF. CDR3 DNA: TGTGCCTTACAGGGTACCGCGAACATTCAGTACTTC.